This T cell receptor (beta chain) was documented in a study of Graves' ophthalmopathy and Graves' hyperthyroidism. Study-level background: In this cohort's terms, stable hyperthyroidism meant no ophthalmopathy by 18 months of follow-up. The study's findings and limits: Blood also harbored most expanded thyroid clonotypes above 0.001 frequency.

Trimming removed 2 bases at V and 3 bases at J, with 4 bases between. This CDR3 has 13 residues. The germline CDR1 and CDR2 sequences are SGHVS and FQNEAQ. Only newly diagnosed hyperthyroidism patients aged 18 to 65, with under 2 months' duration, were enrolled. Lactation, pregnancy, uncontrolled infections and other autoimmune diseases were all grounds for excluding patients. Amplifying from RNA transcripts, the study obtained TCR beta CDR3 regions. HTBI primers primed a first-round RT-PCR, and a second-round multiplex PCR followed. MiXCR was run by TCRdb on the multiplex PCR reads, yielding one entry per CDR3 protein. In the table there are a few hundred thousand distinct CDR3 sequences, approximately 35% of which are singletons. The sample holds many counts of this clonotype. Its matching antigen is unknown.

The chain carries TRBV7-8 and TRBJ2-2; D is undetermined. The clonotype comes from an adult man with Graves' hyperthyroidism. What was sequenced was peripheral blood or thyroid tissue (not recorded which). The CDR3 is CASSLTYTGELFF. The CDR3 DNA reads TGTGCCAGCAGCTTAACCTACACCGGGGAGCTGTTTTTT.